A selection of T cell receptor beta chains follows, all from one sample in a study of T cells in Graves' hyperthyroidism and ophthalmopathy. TCRdb passed the multiplex PCR reads through MiXCR, listing each CDR3 protein once. The sample carries 350,000 to 500,000 distinct CDR3 sequences, roughly 13% recorded once. Sequences were obtained from blood. The receptors originated from a woman in her late teens or twenties with Graves' hyperthyroidism. CDR3s include the opening cysteine and the closing phenylalanine or tryptophan. A D gene is named only where the DNA matches it firmly. Where a row states a size, it is once, few, many or the class of an expanded clone; other rows omit it.

clone_size	v_call	d_call	j_call	cdr3_nt	cdr3_aa
-	TRBV20-1	-	TRBJ1-2	TGCAGTGCTAGAGTCTACCAGGGTGACTATGGCTACACCTTC	CSARVYQGDYGYTF
many	TRBV6-1	-	TRBJ1-5	TGTGCCAGCAGTGAAGCCGGGCACAACAATCAGCCCCAGCATTTT	CASSEAGHNNQPQHF
many	TRBV7-2	-	TRBJ1-1	TGTGCCAGCAGCTTCATCACTGAAGCTTTCTTT	CASSFITEAFF
-	TRBV5-1	TRBD1	TRBJ1-1	TGCGCCAGCAGCCAATCCGGGACAGGGTTCGGGACTGAAGCTTTCTTT	CASSQSGTGFGTEAFF
once	TRBV14	TRBD2	TRBJ2-1	TGTGCCAGCACCCCTTATAACGGACTAGCGGGAGAAAGGAGAGGGGAGTTCTTC	CASTPYNGLAGERRGEFF
few	TRBV6-4	-	TRBJ2-3	TGTGCCAGCAGTGGAAGCGACACAGATACGCAGTATTTT	CASSGSDTDTQYF
many	TRBV10-3	-	TRBJ2-5	TGTGCCATCAGTGAGCTAGGGGGAGAGACCCAGTACTTC	CAISELGGETQYF
many	TRBV28	TRBD2	TRBJ2-3	TGTGCCAGCACCTTAGAGCCTACTAGCGGGGACACAGATACGCAGTATTTT	CASTLEPTSGDTDTQYF
many	TRBV12-3/TRBV12-4	-	TRBJ2-7	TGTGCCAGCAGTTTTTACCGATCCGAGCAGTACTTC	CASSFYRSEQYF
few	TRBV20-1	-	TRBJ2-5	TGCAGTGCTAGTGTGGGGGGAGAAGAGACCCAGTACTTC	CSASVGGEETQYF
many	TRBV2	-	TRBJ1-6	TGTGCCAGCAAGCAGGGACCGCTCAATTCACCCCTCCACTTT	CASKQGPLNSPLHF
many	TRBV3-1	TRBD2	TRBJ2-3	TGTGCCAGCAGTGAACTAGCGGCAGATACGCAGTATTTT	CASSELAADTQYF
-	TRBV12-3/TRBV12-4	TRBD2	TRBJ2-3	TGTGCCAGCAGTTTCGAAGCGGGAGGGAGAACGCAGTATTTT	CASSFEAGGRTQYF
many	TRBV2	TRBD2	TRBJ2-7	TGTGCCAGCAAGATTAATCTAGCGGGAGCTAACGAGCAGTACTTC	CASKINLAGANEQYF
-	TRBV5-6	TRBD1	TRBJ1-6	TGTGCCAGCAGCATGGGACAGAATTCACCCCTCCACTTT	CASSMGQNSPLHF
many	TRBV27	TRBD2	TRBJ2-5	TGTGCCAGCAGTCCACTAGCGGGAGCGGAGACCCAGTACTTC	CASSPLAGAETQYF
-	TRBV12-3/TRBV12-4	TRBD2	TRBJ2-7	TGTGCCAGCAGGGGGACTAGCGGGAGTATGTACGAGCAGTACTTC	CASRGTSGSMYEQYF
many	TRBV29-1	-	TRBJ1-1	TGCAGCGTTGTCCGGCCTTTGAACACTGAAGCTTTCTTT	CSVVRPLNTEAFF
-	TRBV11-2	TRBD2	TRBJ2-1	TGTGCCAGCAGCTTGGAAGTCCCGGGACTAGCGGGAGGTAAAAATGAGCAGTTCTTC	CASSLEVPGLAGGKNEQFF
few	TRBV19	TRBD2	TRBJ2-1	TGTGCCAGTAGTCACCTTAGCGGGCGATACAATGAGCAGTTCTTC	CASSHLSGRYNEQFF
many	TRBV6-1	-	TRBJ1-2	TGTGCCAGCAGTGAATGGAATTCGGGAGGGAACTATGGCTACACCTTC	CASSEWNSGGNYGYTF
many	TRBV12-3/TRBV12-4	-	TRBJ1-6	TGTGCCAGCAAACTTACCCAGAATTCACCCCTCCACTTT	CASKLTQNSPLHF
many	TRBV27	-	TRBJ2-7	TGTGCCAGCAGTCCCGAAGGACAAGCCTACGAGCAGTACTTC	CASSPEGQAYEQYF
many	TRBV28	-	TRBJ2-1	TGTGCCAGCAGCCGCCGGGACCGATGGAATGAGCAGTTCTTC	CASSRRDRWNEQFF
few	TRBV28	TRBD1	TRBJ1-2	TGTGCCAGCAGTTTCTCCGGGACAGGGGCCAGTGGAGGCTACACCTTC	CASSFSGTGASGGYTF
-	TRBV18	-	TRBJ1-4	TGTGCCAGCTCACCTCTGACATCAACTAATGAAAAACTGTTTTTT	CASSPLTSTNEKLFF
few	TRBV7-2	-	TRBJ1-1	TGTGCCAGCAGCTCCCCGGGAAGGGAAGCTTTCTTT	CASSSPGREAFF